These 27 T cell receptor beta chains were all obtained from the same sample, sequenced in a study of shared clonotypes between healthy human individuals. Method: immunoSEQ multiplex PCR; TCRdb's copy keeps in-frame clones and lacks some. This table has 2 million to 2.5 million clones, around 90% appearing once. What was sequenced was naive CD4+ T cells from PBMCs. Subset here: CD45RA+ positively selected. All receptors come from a man aged 18 to 29 in good health. Some clones in this sample may be carry-over from other donors' samples.

This chain joins TRBV25-1 and TRBJ2-3; D could derive from TRBD1 or TRBD2 (5 bases each). The CDR3 is 15 amino acids. CDR1 and CDR2 (germline): MGHDK, SYGVNS. The ends were cut back, 6 bases at V and 6 bases at J, with 19 bases in the middle. In nucleotides, the CDR3 is TGTGCCAGCAGCGGGACCCTAAGCCCTTGGGATACGCAGTATTTT. It specifies CASSGTLSPWDTQYF.

This chain joins TRBV9 and TRBJ1-3; D is undetermined. The length of the CDR3 is 16 residues. Germline CDR1 reads SGDLS; CDR2 reads YYNGEE. The V and J ends lost 1 base and 0 bases respectively, with 11 bases between them. The CDR3 DNA reads TGTGCCAGCAGCGTAAGACGGGAGAGCTCTGGAAACACCATATATTTT. This sequence encodes CASSVRRESSGNTIYF.

About this clone itself: Other DNA sequences in the sample encode the same CDR3. The rearrangement uses TRBV9 and TRBJ1-2, with D perhaps TRBD1 (5 bases). The germline CDR1 and CDR2 sequences are SGDLS and YYNGEE. This CDR3 spans 13 amino acids. V lost 1 base and J 4 bases, leaving 8 bases between the germline ends. CDR3 in amino acids: CASSVSGGYGYTF. DNA for the CDR3: TGTGCCAGCAGCGTAAGTGGGGGCTATGGCTACACCTTC. Together with reference TRBV9 and TRBJ1-2, the CDR3 gives the full variable domain: DSGVTQTPKHLITATGQRVTLRCSPRSGDLSVYWYQQSLDQGLQFLIQYYNGEERAKGNILERFSAQQFPDLHSELNLSSLELGDSALYFCASSVSGGYGYTFGSGTRLTVV.

The chain carries TRBV6-5 and TRBJ2-5, with a possible D match to TRBD1 (5 bases). Trimming removed 6 bases from V and 5 bases from J, with 16 bases in between. Germline loops: CDR1 MNHEY, CDR2 SVGAGI. This CDR3 has 14 amino acids. The CDR3 coding sequence is TGTGCCAGCAGCCCGGACATCCCTGTGGAGACCCAGTACTTC. It translates to CASSPDIPVETQYF.

The chain couples TRBV2 to TRBJ2-7; 7 bases are a match to TRBD2. The CDR3 runs 12 residues. V trimming: 10 bases; J trimming: 1 base; junction bases outside the gene matches: 4. The germline CDR1 and CDR2 sequences are SNHLY and FYNNEI. The CDR3 DNA follows: TGTGCCATTAGCGGGCCTTCCTACGAGCAGTACTTC. This gives the protein CAISGPSYEQYF.

The chain links TRBV29-1 to TRBJ1-2; D not resolved. Germline CDR1 is SQVTM and CDR2 is ANQGSEA. This CDR3 has 12 amino acids. The germline V and J ends were trimmed by 7 bases and 5 bases, with 14 bases remaining between them. CDR3 nucleotides: TGCAGCGCCTCAGACTTGGGGTATGGCTACACCTTC. Translated: CSASDLGYGYTF.

This sequence joins TRBV7-9 and TRBJ2-3; 9 nucleotides line up with TRBD2. The V and J ends lost 1 base and 4 bases, in that order; junction bases with no gene match: 12. The CDR3 contains 18 residues. Per germline, CDR1 SEHNR and CDR2 FQNEAQ (reference sequence). The CDR3 nucleotides are TGTGCCAGCAGCTTAGTGGCTAGCGGGATTTGGGCGCCAGATACGCAGTATTTT. Protein: CASSLVASGIWAPDTQYF.

In the case of this clone: Additional DNA sequences in this sample encode the identical CDR3. The J gene is TRBJ2-5, the V gene TRBV6-6; no firm D call. Trimming removed 4 bases from V and 4 bases from J, with 4 bases in between. Germline CDR1 reads MNHNY; CDR2 reads SVGAGI (reference sequence). The CDR3 covers 11 residues. CDR3 region: CASSFGETQYF. CDR3 DNA: TGTGCCAGCAGTTTCGGAGAGACCCAGTACTTC.

The genes are TRBV19 and TRBJ1-1, with a weak D call TRBD1 (5 bases). The CDR3 consists of 12 residues. V was trimmed by 2 bases and J by 11 bases, leaving 12 bases between them. Germline CDR1 and CDR2: LNHDA and SQIVND (reference sequence). In DNA form, the CDR3 reads TGTGCCAGTAGTATAAGGGACGGGTACGCTTTCTTT. Translating gives CASSIRDGYAFF.

The chain employs TRBV10-2 and TRBJ1-1; no clear D. The ends were cut back, 7 bases at V and 4 bases at J, with 10 bases in the middle. This CDR3 has 12 amino acids. Germline V gene sequence: CDR1 WSHSY, CDR2 SAAADI. CDR3 sequence (DNA): TGCGCCAGCACCAGAGGATCCACTGAAGCTTTCTTT. Protein product: CASTRGSTEAFF.

The chain joins TRBV5-1 to TRBJ2-1, with D uncertain. CDR1 is SGHRS, CDR2 YFSETQ, per germline. This CDR3 has 13 residues. Trimming shortened V by 5 bases and J by 12 bases, and 18 bases separated the two germline ends. This CDR3 reads CASRRTPLPGQFF. CDR3 in DNA: TGCGCCAGCAGACGGACCCCGCTGCCGGGGCAGTTCTTC.

The V and J genes are TRBV6-6 and TRBJ1-1; D is uncertain. Germline CDR1 reads MNHNY; CDR2 reads SVGAGI (reference sequence). CDR3 length: 14 residues. The V gene lost 4 bases and the J gene lost 0 bases, with 9 bases spanning the gap. The CDR3 region is CASSFQRVNTEAFF. CDR3 DNA: TGTGCCAGCAGTTTTCAACGGGTGAACACTGAAGCTTTCTTT.

This chain uses TRBV21-1 with TRBJ1-2; TRBD1, the D gene given by the table, was not confirmed from the DNA. TRBV21-1 is annotated as a pseudogene. This CDR3 is built from 15 residues. CDR3 amino acids: CASSSEDRAVSGYTF. Written as DNA, the CDR3 is TGTGCCAGCAGCAGCGAGGACAGGGCGGTTTCTGGCTACACCTTC.

The chain recombines TRBV5-6 with TRBJ2-1, with 10 bases identical to TRBD2. The CDR3 contains 15 residues. With V trimmed by 4 bases and J by 4 bases, 5 bases remained unmatched. CDR1 is SGHDT, CDR2 YYEEEE, per germline. This CDR3 is CASSRTSGYYNEQFF. The CDR3 DNA follows: TGTGCCAGCAGCCGGACTAGCGGTTATTACAATGAGCAGTTCTTC.

The chain employs TRBV19 and TRBJ1-4; D possibly corresponds to TRBD1 (6 bases). The CDR3 runs 13 residues. Germline lookup yields CDR1 LNHDA and CDR2 SQIVND (reference sequence). Trimming stripped 8 bases from V and 5 bases from J, with 12 bases between. This chain's CDR3 is CASSGTSNEKLFF. As DNA, the CDR3 is TGTGCCAGTTCCGGGACAAGCAATGAAAAACTGTTTTTT.

V gene TRBV29-1 combines with J gene TRBJ1-1; no clear D gene. In germline, CDR1 is SQVTM, CDR2 ANQGSEA. The CDR3 length is 13 residues. The germline V and J ends were trimmed by 6 bases and 5 bases, with 16 bases remaining between them. The DNA of the CDR3 is TGCAGCGTCTCCCGCCCGGATAGTACTGAAGCTTTCTTT. This gives the protein CSVSRPDSTEAFF.

This clone has only one observation. The chain recombines TRBV2 with TRBJ2-7, with 7 bases aligning to TRBD2. The CDR3 spans 14 residues. With 10 bases clipped from V and 2 bases from J, the junction kept 11 bases outside the gene matches. Germline values: CDR1 SNHLY, CDR2 FYNNEI. The CDR3 protein is CATSMTLAAYEQYF. In DNA, the CDR3 is TGTGCCACTTCAATGACCCTAGCGGCCTACGAGCAGTACTTC.

The V call is TRBV19, the J call TRBJ2-7; no reliable D call. The CDR3 extends over 15 amino acids. V was pared by 2 bases and J by 0 bases, with 11 bases between. The germline V gene has CDR1 LNHDA and CDR2 SQIVND (reference sequence). The DNA of the CDR3 is TGTGCCAGTAGTATAAAGCCCCAATTCTCCTACGAGCAGTACTTC. Translating gives CASSIKPQFSYEQYF.

The chain recombines TRBV5-6 with TRBJ1-2, with 7 bases aligning to TRBD1. The CDR3 is 13 amino acids. Germline values: CDR1 SGHDT, CDR2 YYEEEE. The V gene end was trimmed by 0 bases and the J gene end by 8 bases; junction bases not matched to a gene: 4. The CDR3 here is CASSLDRGMGYTF. In nucleotides, the CDR3 is TGTGCCAGCAGCTTGGACAGGGGTATGGGCTACACCTTC. Filled out from reference TRBV5-6 and TRBJ1-2, the complete variable domain reads DAGVTQSPTHLIKTRGQQVTLRCSPKSGHDTVSWYQQALGQGPQFIFQYYEEEERQRGNFPDRFSGHQFPNYSSELNVNALLLGDSALYLCASSLDRGMGYTFGSGTRLTVV.

V usage is TRBV28 and J usage is TRBJ1-3; 8 bases agree with TRBD1. Germline V lookup: CDR1 MDHEN, CDR2 SYDVKM. J was trimmed by 4 bases and V by 5 bases; bases with no gene match: 10. The CDR3 is made up of 16 amino acids. Here the CDR3 DNA reads TGTGCCAGCAGTCCCTTCCCGACAGGGGCCGGAAACACCATATATTTT. Its translation is CASSPFPTGAGNTIYF.

To note about this clone: This sample includes further DNA sequences coding for the same CDR3. V is TRBV7-2 and J is TRBJ2-3; 10 nucleotides agree with TRBD2. The ends lost 3 bases at V and 6 bases at J; junction bases unmatched: 6. The CDR3 spans 15 residues. Germline loops: CDR1 SGHTA, CDR2 FQGNSA. CDR3 residues: CASSFLAGVADTQYF. As DNA, the CDR3 is TGTGCCAGCAGCTTTCTAGCGGGAGTGGCGGATACGCAGTATTTT.

The V and J genes are TRBV5-1 and TRBJ1-2, with D tentatively TRBD1 (6 bases). This CDR3 region has 16 residues. V lost 2 bases and J lost 4, with 18 bases in between. Germline CDR1 SGHRS, CDR2 YFSETQ. The CDR3 loop is CASSFADGQRPYGYTF. The CDR3 nucleotides are TGCGCCAGCAGCTTCGCGGACGGACAGCGTCCCTATGGCTACACCTTC.

This clone has just a few counts. Additional DNA sequences in this sample encode the identical CDR3. This rearrangement joins TRBV30 to TRBJ1-5, with D uncertain. V lost 2 bases and J lost 4, with 6 bases in between. Per germline, CDR1 GTSNPN and CDR2 SVGIG (reference sequence). The CDR3 contains 12 residues. CDR3 amino acids: CAWSRSNQPQHF. CDR3 coding DNA: TGTGCCTGGAGTCGGAGTAATCAGCCCCAGCATTTT.

This chain links TRBV28 with TRBJ2-2; tentative D call: TRBD1 (5 bases). Germline-derived CDR1 and CDR2 are MDHEN and SYDVKM. The V gene lost 1 base and the J gene lost 5 bases, with 11 bases spanning the gap. The CDR3 covers 15 residues. CDR3 nucleotides: TGTGCCAGCAGTTTATTCCAGGGCGGAACCGGGGAGCTGTTTTTT. This encodes CASSLFQGGTGELFF.

This sequence joins TRBV5-1 and TRBJ1-1, with 9 nucleotides matching TRBD1. CDR1 and CDR2 from the germline V gene are SGHRS and YFSETQ. J was trimmed by 0 bases and V by 4 bases; bases with no gene match: 7. CDR3 length equals 16 residues. The CDR3 nucleotides read TGCGCCAGCAGCCCTGGACAGGGGATGATGAACACTGAAGCTTTCTTT. Amino acid sequence: CASSPGQGMMNTEAFF.

The chain joins TRBV10-1 to TRBJ2-1; 10 bases align to TRBD2. In germline, CDR1 is WNHNN, CDR2 SYGVQD (reference sequence). V trimming: 5 bases; J trimming: 4 bases; junction bases outside the gene matches: 14. The CDR3 contains 18 residues. Written as DNA, the CDR3 is TGCGCCAGCAGTTCGGGACTAGCGAGCAGCCAACTTTACAATGAGCAGTTCTTC. It translates to CASSSGLASSQLYNEQFF.

The chain combines TRBV9 with TRBJ2-1, with D possibly being TRBD1 or TRBD2 (5 bases each). CDR1 is SGDLS and CDR2 is YYNGEE in the germline V gene. The V end lost 4 bases, the J end lost 4 bases, and 18 bases lay between the germline ends. The CDR3 extends over 16 amino acids. The CDR3 bases are TGTGCCAGCAGCTTCTGGGACCGCCCGGGATACAATGAGCAGTTCTTC. Translated: CASSFWDRPGYNEQFF.